This T cell receptor (beta chain) was obtained from a study of CD8+CD57+ T cells in acquired aplastic anemia. The wider study: Sorted CD4+ and CD8+ cell DNA averaged 3.2 ug. Study-wide results and caveats: Patients and controls were found to share 25 to 30 CD8+ CDR3 sequences.

V shed 7 bases, J shed 7 bases, and the junction held 12 bases outside the gene matches. From germline, CDR1 is SGHAT and CDR2 FQDESV (reference sequence). The CDR3 contains 16 residues. This clonotype was counted a single time. Its antigen is unidentified. According to the study, genomic DNA was the template for TCR beta VDJ and CDR3 profiling. TCRdb reprocessed the reads via MiXCR and lists one record per CDR3 protein. The table has about 160,000 distinct CDR3 sequences, 40% to 55% seen once. In patients chosen for sequencing, flow cytometry had shown CD8+CD57+ cell expansion. There was no therapy given to any patient before the blood sampling took place.

The V and J genes are TRBV11-1 and TRBJ2-7; 14 bases map to TRBD2. Sequenced material: sorted CD4+, CD8+, or CD8+CD57+ T cells (not recorded which) from PBMCs. The TCR sequence derives from a human donor with aplastic anemia. CDR3 region: CASTPGTSGREGEQYV. In DNA form, the CDR3 reads TGTGCCAGCACCCCCGGGACTAGCGGGAGAGAGGGGGAGCAGTACGTC.